These 8 T cell receptor beta chains were sequenced from one sample in a study of blood T cell repertoires in COVID-19. TCRdb's table, derived via immunoSEQ multiplex PCR, lists solely in-frame clones and lacks some. The sample records 300,000 to 450,000 clones, 87% being singletons. What was sequenced was peripheral blood. The source is a woman aged 30 to 39 with COVID-19, enrolled during active disease.

This clone has just one count. The chain uses TRBV29-1 and TRBJ2-7; 8 nucleotides align to TRBD2. The CDR3 runs to 13 residues. V lost 6 bases and J lost 0; bases outside the gene matches: 4. Per the germline V gene, CDR1 is SQVTM and CDR2 is ANQGSEA. This CDR3 reads CSVVLAASYEQYF. The CDR3, as DNA: TGCAGCGTAGTACTAGCGGCCTCCTACGAGCAGTACTTC.

The chain links TRBV4-2 to TRBJ2-1, with TRBD2 identical over 14 bases. This CDR3 has 17 residues. The V gene's germline CDR1 is LGHNA and CDR2 YNFKEQ. Germline trimming cut 1 base from V and 10 bases from J; bases unmatched to any gene: 9. The CDR3 protein is CASSQVPQGLAGVEQFF. DNA for the CDR3: TGTGCCAGCAGCCAAGTCCCCCAGGGACTAGCGGGAGTCGAGCAGTTCTTC.

The chain carries TRBV28 and TRBJ2-6; 11 bases line up with TRBD2. The length of the CDR3 is 16 residues. Germline trimming cut 2 bases from V and 3 bases from J; bases unmatched to any gene: 0. From germline, CDR1 is MDHEN and CDR2 SYDVKM. The CDR3: CASSLLAGGGANVLTF. DNA of the CDR3: TGTGCCAGCAGTTTACTAGCGGGAGGTGGGGCCAACGTCCTGACTTTC.

The V and J genes are TRBV2 and TRBJ2-1; TRBD1 aligns across 8 bases. This CDR3 spans 14 amino acids. The germline CDR1 and CDR2 sequences are SNHLY and FYNNEI. Trimming took 0 bases from V and 6 from J; bases not matched to a gene: 1. The CDR3 bases are TGTGCCAGCAGTGAAGCGACAGGGGTCAATGAGCAGTTCTTC. It encodes CASSEATGVNEQFF.

As DNA, the CDR3 is TGTGCCAGTACCCCCCCCAGGGGGAGCTCCTACAATGAGCAGTTCTTC. This encodes CASTPPRGSSYNEQFF. This chain connects TRBV19 to TRBJ2-1; 7 positions agree with TRBD1. The junction had 9 bases not matched to a gene; V was cut back by 7 bases and J by 0 bases. The CDR3 length is 16 residues. Germline CDR1 and CDR2: LNHDA and SQIVND (reference sequence).

This clone turned up a few times. The chain recombines TRBV30 with TRBJ1-6, with D perhaps TRBD1 (5 bases). Germline-derived CDR1 and CDR2 are GTSNPN and SVGIG (reference sequence). This CDR3 is 14 amino acids long. V lost 0 bases, J lost 10 bases, and 13 bases lay in between. CDR3 DNA sequence: TGTGCCTGGAGTGTAGGAACGGACAAATCACCCCTCCACTTT. Translated, it gives CAWSVGTDKSPLHF.

This chain connects TRBV2 to TRBJ1-2, with 10 bases that match TRBD1. After removal of 6 bases from V and 7 bases from J, the junction contained 11 bases not matched to a gene. CDR1 is SNHLY and CDR2 is FYNNEI in the germline V gene. This CDR3 has 15 amino acids. The CDR3 loop reads CASRTRQGARSGYTF. The CDR3 DNA sequence: TGTGCCAGCAGGACACGACAGGGGGCGCGGAGTGGCTACACCTTC.

V is TRBV11-2 and J is TRBJ1-3; 8 nucleotides match TRBD1. Germline CDR1 and CDR2: SGHAT and FQNNGV. The CDR3 totals 13 residues. Trimming took 5 bases from V and 5 from J; bases not matched to a gene: 2. The CDR3 loop reads CASSGQGRNTIYF. For the CDR3, the DNA is TGTGCCAGCAGCGGACAGGGAAGAAACACCATATATTTT.